These T cell receptor beta chains were read from a single sample in a study of T cells in Graves' hyperthyroidism and ophthalmopathy. TCRdb re-called the multiplex PCR reads with MiXCR, one entry per CDR3 protein. The repertoire has some 530,000 distinct CDR3 sequences, around a fifth of them found once; the top ten carry under 55%. The sequencing input was blood. Receptor source: a woman between 65 and 79 years old with Graves' ophthalmopathy. Each CDR3 is given with its conserved first and last residue. The D gene is left open where the match is weak. Not every row has a clone size; where given, it reads once, few, many or a size class.

v_call: TRBV4-2; j_call: TRBJ2-7; d_call: TRBD1; clone_size: many; cdr3_nt: TGTGCCAGCTCCCAACCGGGACAGGGAGGCGAGCAGTACTTC; cdr3_aa: CASSQPGQGGEQYF
v_call: TRBV19; j_call: TRBJ2-3; d_call: TRBD2; clone_size: NA; cdr3_nt: TGTGCCAGCCGGACTAGCCTATTGGATACGCAGTATTTT; cdr3_aa: CASRTSLLDTQYF
v_call: TRBV20-1; j_call: TRBJ1-5; d_call: TRBD1; clone_size: NA; cdr3_nt: TGCAGTGCTAGTCCGGACAGGGCTCGTAGCAATCAGCCCCAGCATTTT; cdr3_aa: CSASPDRARSNQPQHF
v_call: TRBV20-1; j_call: TRBJ1-2; d_call: TRBD1; clone_size: NA; cdr3_nt: TGCAGTGCTAGAGTTGGAGGGGGCTCCTATGGCTACACCTTC; cdr3_aa: CSARVGGGSYGYTF
v_call: TRBV4-2; j_call: TRBJ2-5; d_call: NA; clone_size: NA; cdr3_nt: TGTGCCAGCAGCCAAGATATAGGAGAGACCCAGTACTTC; cdr3_aa: CASSQDIGETQYF
v_call: TRBV6-5; j_call: TRBJ2-7; d_call: TRBD2; clone_size: many; cdr3_nt: TGTGCCAGCAGTTACTCGAATTTACTAGCGGGCACCTACGAGCAGTACTTC; cdr3_aa: CASSYSNLLAGTYEQYF
v_call: TRBV3-1; j_call: TRBJ1-1; d_call: NA; clone_size: few; cdr3_nt: TGTGCCTCCGCGGTCGAAATTGACACTGAAGCTTTCTTT; cdr3_aa: CASAVEIDTEAFF
v_call: TRBV7-9; j_call: TRBJ2-7; d_call: NA; clone_size: NA; cdr3_nt: TGTGCCAGCAGCTTAGGGGCGCACGAGCAGTACTTC; cdr3_aa: CASSLGAHEQYF
v_call: TRBV5-6; j_call: TRBJ1-1; d_call: NA; clone_size: many; cdr3_nt: TGTGCCAGCAGCTTGAGGGGGACTGAAGCTTTCTTT; cdr3_aa: CASSLRGTEAFF
v_call: TRBV30; j_call: TRBJ1-6; d_call: TRBD1; clone_size: NA; cdr3_nt: TGTGCCTGGGGACAGGGTCTACATTCACCCCTCCACTTT; cdr3_aa: CAWGQGLHSPLHF
v_call: TRBV3-1; j_call: TRBJ2-1; d_call: NA; clone_size: many; cdr3_nt: TGTGCCAGCAGCCAAGTTAGATGGAATGAGCAGTTCTTC; cdr3_aa: CASSQVRWNEQFF
v_call: TRBV4-3; j_call: TRBJ2-3; d_call: NA; clone_size: NA; cdr3_nt: TGCGCCAGCAGCCAAAATTTGGCGGGGCCAGGCACAGATACGCAGTATTTT; cdr3_aa: CASSQNLAGPGTDTQYF
v_call: TRBV7-2; j_call: TRBJ2-2; d_call: NA; clone_size: many; cdr3_nt: TGTGCCAGCAGCTTAGCGCCCTCTGTCGTCGGGGAGCTGTTTTTT; cdr3_aa: CASSLAPSVVGELFF
v_call: TRBV5-1; j_call: TRBJ1-1; d_call: TRBD1; clone_size: few; cdr3_nt: TGCGTCAGCAGTTATGACAGGGGTCCGGGTTTCTTT; cdr3_aa: CVSSYDRGPGFF
v_call: TRBV6-5; j_call: TRBJ2-3; d_call: TRBD2; clone_size: few; cdr3_nt: TGTGCCAGCAGTTACAACCCACTGACTAGCGGGACCCAGTATTTT; cdr3_aa: CASSYNPLTSGTQYF
v_call: TRBV7-3; j_call: TRBJ2-3; d_call: NA; clone_size: NA; cdr3_nt: TGTGCCAGCAGCCCCGCAGGGGACTACACAGATACGCAGTATTTT; cdr3_aa: CASSPAGDYTDTQYF
v_call: TRBV7-2; j_call: TRBJ2-3; d_call: TRBD2; clone_size: NA; cdr3_nt: TGTGCCGGCAGCTTAGGACGCGGGAGGGCCGTAGATACGCAGTATTTT; cdr3_aa: CAGSLGRGRAVDTQYF
v_call: TRBV5-1; j_call: TRBJ1-1; d_call: NA; clone_size: NA; cdr3_nt: TGCGCCAGCAGCTTGGCCGGCTGGGGGGACACTGAAGCTTTCTTT; cdr3_aa: CASSLAGWGDTEAFF
v_call: TRBV4-2; j_call: TRBJ1-5; d_call: NA; clone_size: NA; cdr3_nt: TGTGCCAGCAGCCAAGATCTGAGGGTTCAGCCCCAGCATTTT; cdr3_aa: CASSQDLRVQPQHF
v_call: TRBV27; j_call: TRBJ1-2; d_call: NA; clone_size: NA; cdr3_nt: TGTGCCAGCGGACGGGCGGGTACCGATGGCTACACCTTC; cdr3_aa: CASGRAGTDGYTF
v_call: TRBV7-8; j_call: TRBJ2-5; d_call: TRBD2; clone_size: few; cdr3_nt: TGTGCCAGCAGCTTACTAGCGGGAGGGCTCAGGGAGACCCAGTACTTC; cdr3_aa: CASSLLAGGLRETQYF
v_call: TRBV28; j_call: TRBJ2-7; d_call: NA; clone_size: many; cdr3_nt: TGTGCCAGCAGTTCAGGGTTACCCTCCTACGAGCAGTACTTC; cdr3_aa: CASSSGLPSYEQYF
v_call: TRBV27; j_call: TRBJ1-2; d_call: NA; clone_size: many; cdr3_nt: TGTGCCAGCAGTCCCGGGGGGACGGACTATGGCTACACCTTC; cdr3_aa: CASSPGGTDYGYTF
v_call: TRBV2; j_call: TRBJ2-1; d_call: NA; clone_size: many; cdr3_nt: TGTGCCAGCAGTGAAGTCGGGGGACCGTTTGGGGTGTCTGAGCAGTTCTTC; cdr3_aa: CASSEVGGPFGVSEQFF
v_call: TRBV28; j_call: TRBJ2-5; d_call: NA; clone_size: NA; cdr3_nt: TGTACCAGCAGCCTGGACACACCGCGAGAGACCCAGTACTTC; cdr3_aa: CTSSLDTPRETQYF
v_call: TRBV7-9; j_call: TRBJ1-2; d_call: TRBD1; clone_size: NA; cdr3_nt: TGTGCCAGCAGCCCCCGACAGGGCGGTAACTATGGCTACACCTTC; cdr3_aa: CASSPRQGGNYGYTF
v_call: TRBV20-1; j_call: TRBJ2-7; d_call: TRBD1; clone_size: NA; cdr3_nt: TGCAGTGCAGGACCGGGACAGGGATTCTACGAGCAGTACTTC; cdr3_aa: CSAGPGQGFYEQYF
v_call: TRBV6-2/TRBV6-3; j_call: TRBJ1-1; d_call: NA; clone_size: few; cdr3_nt: TGTGCCAGCAACCCGGCGCGGAGCATGAACACTGAAGCTTTCTTT; cdr3_aa: CASNPARSMNTEAFF
v_call: TRBV20-1; j_call: TRBJ2-3; d_call: TRBD2; clone_size: many; cdr3_nt: TGCAGTGCGCTACGGAGCGGGATGACAGATACGCAGTATTTT; cdr3_aa: CSALRSGMTDTQYF
v_call: TRBV11-3; j_call: TRBJ2-1; d_call: NA; clone_size: NA; cdr3_nt: TGTGCCAGCAGCTTAGGTTCCGTAGGGGATGAGCAGTTCTTC; cdr3_aa: CASSLGSVGDEQFF
v_call: TRBV7-8; j_call: TRBJ2-1; d_call: TRBD2; clone_size: NA; cdr3_nt: TGTGCCAGCAGCTCAACCACAGCGGGAGTGGGTAGGAATGAGCAGTTCTTC; cdr3_aa: CASSSTTAGVGRNEQFF
v_call: TRBV5-1; j_call: TRBJ2-7; d_call: NA; clone_size: few; cdr3_nt: TGCGCCAGCAGCTTAGAGGGAAAGTCCTACGAGCAGTACTTC; cdr3_aa: CASSLEGKSYEQYF
v_call: TRBV6-2/TRBV6-3; j_call: TRBJ1-5; d_call: NA; clone_size: NA; cdr3_nt: TGTGCCAGCAGGCCGGGACGGTGGAGCAATCAGCCCCAGCATTTT; cdr3_aa: CASRPGRWSNQPQHF
v_call: TRBV28; j_call: TRBJ1-1; d_call: NA; clone_size: many; cdr3_nt: TGTGCCAGCAGTTTATATGCGCCATTGGGGGGGACTGAAGCTTTCTTT; cdr3_aa: CASSLYAPLGGTEAFF
v_call: TRBV4-1; j_call: TRBJ2-5; d_call: NA; clone_size: NA; cdr3_nt: TGCGCCAGCAGCCAAGCCCTCGCCAGCCGAGATGCGTACTTC; cdr3_aa: CASSQALASRDAYF
v_call: TRBV7-2; j_call: TRBJ1-2; d_call: NA; clone_size: few; cdr3_nt: TGTGCCAGCAGCTTATGGCTTGCGGCGAACTATGGCTACACCTTC; cdr3_aa: CASSLWLAANYGYTF
v_call: TRBV12-3/TRBV12-4; j_call: TRBJ2-7; d_call: NA; clone_size: NA; cdr3_nt: TGTGCCAGCAGTTTAGGGCCTAGCCTGCGGGGCTACGAGCAGTACTTC; cdr3_aa: CASSLGPSLRGYEQYF
v_call: TRBV15; j_call: TRBJ1-2; d_call: NA; clone_size: few; cdr3_nt: TGTGCCACCAGCAGAGATAAAATTGGGGGCTACACCTTC; cdr3_aa: CATSRDKIGGYTF
v_call: TRBV2; j_call: TRBJ1-6; d_call: TRBD1; clone_size: many; cdr3_nt: TGTGCCAGCAGTCCACGGACAGGGGACCCACCCCTCCACTTT; cdr3_aa: CASSPRTGDPPLHF
v_call: TRBV19; j_call: TRBJ1-5; d_call: NA; clone_size: few; cdr3_nt: TGTGCCAGTAGTATAGAAGGGGGTGTGAATCAGCCCCAGCATTTT; cdr3_aa: CASSIEGGVNQPQHF
v_call: TRBV15; j_call: TRBJ2-2; d_call: TRBD1; clone_size: many; cdr3_nt: TGTGCCACCAGCAGAGGACAGGGGAACACCGGGGAGCTGTTTTTT; cdr3_aa: CATSRGQGNTGELFF
v_call: TRBV6-1; j_call: TRBJ2-1; d_call: TRBD2; clone_size: NA; cdr3_nt: TGTGCCAGCAGACTTTTCGGGACTAGCGGGAGGGGTAATGAGCAGTTCTTC; cdr3_aa: CASRLFGTSGRGNEQFF
v_call: TRBV15; j_call: TRBJ2-6; d_call: NA; clone_size: NA; cdr3_nt: TGTGCCACCAGCAGAGAGTACTCTGGGGCCAACGTCCTGACTTTC; cdr3_aa: CATSREYSGANVLTF
v_call: TRBV4-1; j_call: TRBJ2-7; d_call: NA; clone_size: few; cdr3_nt: TGCGCCAGCAGCCACACGACAGTCTTGGCCTACGAGCAGTACTTC; cdr3_aa: CASSHTTVLAYEQYF
v_call: TRBV18; j_call: TRBJ2-1; d_call: NA; clone_size: few; cdr3_nt: TGTGCCAGCTCACTAGCCCCGGGGTTGAAGAATGAGCAGTTCTTC; cdr3_aa: CASSLAPGLKNEQFF
v_call: TRBV10-3; j_call: TRBJ1-1; d_call: NA; clone_size: few; cdr3_nt: TGTGCCATCAGTGAAGTAGGGAACACTGAGGCTTTCTTT; cdr3_aa: CAISEVGNTEAFF
v_call: TRBV13; j_call: TRBJ2-7; d_call: TRBD2; clone_size: few; cdr3_nt: TGTGCCAGCAGCTTAGGTGGAGGACTAGCGTTATCCTACGAGCAGTACTTC; cdr3_aa: CASSLGGGLALSYEQYF
v_call: TRBV28; j_call: TRBJ2-5; d_call: NA; clone_size: many; cdr3_nt: TGTGCCAGCAGTTTCGCCTACCAAGAGACCCAGTACTTC; cdr3_aa: CASSFAYQETQYF
v_call: TRBV6-1; j_call: TRBJ1-6; d_call: TRBD1; clone_size: NA; cdr3_nt: TGTGCCACCCGACAGGGAAGCTCCTATAATTCACCCCTCCACTTT; cdr3_aa: CATRQGSSYNSPLHF
v_call: TRBV5-5; j_call: TRBJ1-2; d_call: TRBD1; clone_size: NA; cdr3_nt: TGTGCCAGCCGGGACAGGGGGGTTGTTAACTATGGCTACACCTTC; cdr3_aa: CASRDRGVVNYGYTF
v_call: TRBV6-2/TRBV6-3; j_call: TRBJ1-3; d_call: NA; clone_size: NA; cdr3_nt: TGTGCCGGGACGCGGGGACCTGGAAACACCATATATTTT; cdr3_aa: CAGTRGPGNTIYF
v_call: TRBV6-2/TRBV6-3; j_call: TRBJ2-3; d_call: NA; clone_size: NA; cdr3_nt: TGTGCCAGCAGAAGTGGTCCGAGCACAGATACGCAGTATTTT; cdr3_aa: CASRSGPSTDTQYF
v_call: TRBV6-2/TRBV6-3; j_call: TRBJ1-2; d_call: NA; clone_size: NA; cdr3_nt: TGTGCCAGCAGTTCTACTTCCGATGGCTACACCTTC; cdr3_aa: CASSSTSDGYTF
v_call: TRBV3-1; j_call: TRBJ2-7; d_call: TRBD2; clone_size: NA; cdr3_nt: TGTGCCAGCAGCCAAGATACTAGCGGTCTTGGGCAGTACTTC; cdr3_aa: CASSQDTSGLGQYF
v_call: TRBV20-1; j_call: TRBJ2-7; d_call: NA; clone_size: many; cdr3_nt: TGCAGTGCTACCGACAGGGAGGCCTACGAGCAGTACTTC; cdr3_aa: CSATDREAYEQYF
v_call: TRBV5-1; j_call: TRBJ2-7; d_call: NA; clone_size: few; cdr3_nt: TGCGCCAGCAGCTTGGTTGTGGACAGCTACGAGCAGTACTTC; cdr3_aa: CASSLVVDSYEQYF
v_call: TRBV5-1; j_call: TRBJ2-1; d_call: NA; clone_size: few; cdr3_nt: TGCGCCAGCAGCTCGATACCTGAGTTGAGCTCCTACAATGAGCAGTTCTTC; cdr3_aa: CASSSIPELSSYNEQFF
v_call: TRBV29-1; j_call: TRBJ1-3; d_call: NA; clone_size: NA; cdr3_nt: TGCAGCGTGTGGGGGGGCGATGCTGGAAACACCATATATTTT; cdr3_aa: CSVWGGDAGNTIYF
v_call: TRBV27; j_call: TRBJ2-7; d_call: TRBD2; clone_size: many; cdr3_nt: TGTGCCAGCAGTTCGAGGCCCGGGACTAGCGGGAGAGGGGGCCACGAGCAGTACTTC; cdr3_aa: CASSSRPGTSGRGGHEQYF